This T cell receptor beta chain was sequenced for a study of T cells in Graves' hyperthyroidism and ophthalmopathy. Study-wide results and caveats: Within blood appeared most thyroid clonotypes that had expanded above 0.001.

The source material, RNA transcripts, was used to amplify TCR beta CDR3 regions. HTBI primers were used for first-round RT-PCR of the TCR CDR3. Each CDR3 protein is one row after TCRdb ran MiXCR on the multiplex PCR reads. The profile shows 490,000 or so distinct CDR3 sequences, around 43% of them singletons. The germline V gene has CDR1 LNHNV and CDR2 YYDKDF (reference sequence). CDR3 length equals 14 residues. Trimming removed 1 base from V and 4 bases from J, with 10 bases in between. Of note for this clonotype: What it binds is not known.

Sample: peripheral blood or thyroid tissue (not recorded which). The rearrangement joins TRBV15 to TRBJ1-1, with no clear D. The clonotype was recovered from an adult woman with Graves' disease, either hyperthyroidism or ophthalmopathy (not recorded which). Here the CDR3 reads CATSRVEGSTEAFF. In nucleotides, the CDR3 is TGTGCCACCAGCAGAGTTGAGGGATCCACTGAAGCTTTCTTT. The full variable domain, completed using reference TRBV15 and TRBJ1-1, is DAMVIQNPRYQVTQFGKPVTLSCSQTLNHNVMYWYQQKSSQAPKLLFHYYDKDFNNEADTPDNFQSRRPNTSFCFLDIRSPGLGDTAMYLCATSRVEGSTEAFFGQGTRLTVV.